Listed below are T cell receptor beta chains from one sample, sequenced in a study of PD-L1 blockade in urothelial cancer. Assay used: immunoSEQ multiplex PCR; TCRdb lists only in-frame clones, some missing. The sample has over 100,000 clones; about 91% are singletons. Sample: PBMCs, taken around atezolizumab (anti-PD-L1) treatment. The receptors here all came from a man aged 60 to 75 with urothelial cancer. Both conserved end residues are part of each CDR3. Fields, in order: CDR3 DNA, CDR3 protein, clone size, D gene, V gene, J gene. The D gene is left open where the match is weak. The size field is filled for only some rows; it gives once, few, many or a size class.

cdr3_nt: TGTGCCTGGAGAGTACTAGCGGGAGACGGTGAGCAGTTCTTC
cdr3_aa: CAWRVLAGDGEQFF
clone_size: .
d_call: TRBD2
v_call: TRBV30
j_call: TRBJ2-1

cdr3_nt: TGTGCCAGCAGTGAAGAAGTCAGGGGGAACTATGGCTACACCTTC
cdr3_aa: CASSEEVRGNYGYTF
clone_size: .
d_call: TRBD1
v_call: TRBV6-1
j_call: TRBJ1-2

cdr3_nt: TGTGCCAGCAGTTACCAAGGAGGGACAGGGGGCTACGAGCAGTACTTC
cdr3_aa: CASSYQGGTGGYEQYF
clone_size: .
d_call: TRBD1
v_call: TRBV6-6
j_call: TRBJ2-7

cdr3_nt: TGTGCCAGCTCACCACTTGGACAGTTCTCTGGGGCCAACGTCCTGACTTTC
cdr3_aa: CASSPLGQFSGANVLTF
clone_size: once
d_call: .
v_call: TRBV18
j_call: TRBJ2-6

cdr3_nt: TGCAGCGTCGGACAGGGTAATGGAGGTGGCTACACCTTC
cdr3_aa: CSVGQGNGGGYTF
clone_size: .
d_call: TRBD1
v_call: TRBV29-1
j_call: TRBJ1-2

cdr3_nt: TGTGCCAGCAGCCAAGAGGCTAGCGGGGGGTCCTACGAGCAGTACTTC
cdr3_aa: CASSQEASGGSYEQYF
clone_size: .
d_call: TRBD2
v_call: TRBV7-9
j_call: TRBJ2-7

cdr3_nt: TGCGCCACCCAGCGGGGTAGGAGCGCCGGGGTTAGCGGGAACAATGAGCAGTTCTTC
cdr3_aa: CATQRGRSAGVSGNNEQFF
clone_size: .
d_call: TRBD2
v_call: TRBV10-1
j_call: TRBJ2-1

cdr3_nt: TGTGCCAGCAGCCTTACCGACAGGGCGGATTCACCCCTCCACTTT
cdr3_aa: CASSLTDRADSPLHF
clone_size: .
d_call: TRBD1
v_call: TRBV9
j_call: TRBJ1-6

cdr3_nt: TGTGCCAGCAGCTGGGGCCGCTCCTACGAGCAGTACTTC
cdr3_aa: CASSWGRSYEQYF
clone_size: .
d_call: .
v_call: TRBV6-5
j_call: TRBJ2-7

cdr3_nt: TGTGCCAGCCCGGCGGGGGGATACGAGCAGTACTTC
cdr3_aa: CASPAGGYEQYF
clone_size: .
d_call: TRBD2
v_call: TRBV7-2
j_call: TRBJ2-7

cdr3_nt: TGCGCCAGCAGCCCAGGACTAGCGGGCAACCTCAGAGCCTACGAGCAGTACTTC
cdr3_aa: CASSPGLAGNLRAYEQYF
clone_size: .
d_call: TRBD2
v_call: TRBV5-1
j_call: TRBJ2-7

cdr3_nt: TGTGCCAGCAGCTTATATCTAGGCACAGATACGCAGTATTTT
cdr3_aa: CASSLYLGTDTQYF
clone_size: once
d_call: .
v_call: TRBV11-2
j_call: TRBJ2-3

cdr3_nt: TGTGCTAGTGGTTTGGTACCTAGCGGGAGGACTGAGCAGTTCTTC
cdr3_aa: CASGLVPSGRTEQFF
clone_size: once
d_call: TRBD2
v_call: TRBV12-5
j_call: TRBJ2-1